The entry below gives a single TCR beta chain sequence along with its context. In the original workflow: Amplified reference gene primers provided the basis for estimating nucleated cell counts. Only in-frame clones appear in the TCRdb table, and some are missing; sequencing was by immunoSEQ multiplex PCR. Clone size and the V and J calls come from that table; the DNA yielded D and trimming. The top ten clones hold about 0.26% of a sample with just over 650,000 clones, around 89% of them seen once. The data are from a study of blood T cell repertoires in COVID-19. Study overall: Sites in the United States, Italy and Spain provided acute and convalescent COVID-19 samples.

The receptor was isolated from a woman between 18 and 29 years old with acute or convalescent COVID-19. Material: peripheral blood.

The CDR3 DNA is TGTGCCAGCAGCCTCTCGTGGGCTGCAACTAATGAAAAACTGTTTTTT. It codes for CASSLSWAATNEKLFF. V and J are TRBV5-8 and TRBJ1-4, with D unclear. The CDR3 runs to 16 residues. The germline V gene has CDR1 SGHTS and CDR2 YDEGEE. V was trimmed by 4 bases and J by 0 bases, leaving 13 bases between them.